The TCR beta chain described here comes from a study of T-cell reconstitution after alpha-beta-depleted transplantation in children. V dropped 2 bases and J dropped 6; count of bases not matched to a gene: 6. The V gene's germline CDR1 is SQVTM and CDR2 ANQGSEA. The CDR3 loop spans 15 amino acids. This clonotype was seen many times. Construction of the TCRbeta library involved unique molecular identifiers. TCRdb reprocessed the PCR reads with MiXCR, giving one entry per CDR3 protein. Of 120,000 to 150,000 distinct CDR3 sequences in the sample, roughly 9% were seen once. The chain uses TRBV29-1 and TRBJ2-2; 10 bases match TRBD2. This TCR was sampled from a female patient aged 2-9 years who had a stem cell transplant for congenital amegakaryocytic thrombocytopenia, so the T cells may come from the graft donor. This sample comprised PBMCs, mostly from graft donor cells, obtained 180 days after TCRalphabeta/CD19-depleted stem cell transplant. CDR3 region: CSVENLAGESGELFF. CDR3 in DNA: TGCAGCGTTGAAAACCTAGCGGGAGAGTCCGGGGAGCTGTTTTTT.